This T cell receptor beta chain was retrieved from a study of shared clonotypes between healthy human individuals. This clone appeared once. The CDR3 has 14 residues. V gave up 3 bases and J gave up 1 base, with 10 bases separating them. Germline V CDR1 and CDR2: SGHKS, YYEKEE (reference sequence). This table comes from immunoSEQ multiplex PCR, and its TCRdb copy is limited to in-frame clones, with some not included. The data contain over 2 million clones, around 90% of them singletons. This sequence originates from a man in his late teens or twenties in good health. Some clones in this sample may be carry-over from other donors' samples. Material for sequencing was naive CD4+ T cells from PBMCs. Subset reported: CD45RA+ positively selected. The rearrangement links TRBV5-5 to TRBJ1-1, with a weak D call TRBD1 (5 bases). In nucleotides, the CDR3 is TGTGCCAGCAGCTGGGGCAGGCCGAACACTGAAGCTTTCTTT. Its translation is CASSWGRPNTEAFF. Full variable domain (remainder filled in from reference TRBV5-5 and TRBJ1-1): DAGVTQSPTHLIKTRGQQVTLRCSPISGHKSVSWYQQVLGQGPQFIFQYYEKEERGRGNFPDRFSARQFPNYSSELNVNALLLGDSALYLCASSWGRPNTEAFFGQGTRLTVV.